This T cell receptor (beta chain) is drawn from a study of shared T cell receptors in the human thymus. The assay was immunoSEQ multiplex PCR, and TCRdb's table has in-frame clones only and misses some. In the table there are approximately 400,000 clones, 95% of which are singletons. CDR1 and CDR2 from the germline V gene are SGHTA and FQGNSA. The V gene lost 4 bases and the J gene lost 4 bases, with 17 bases spanning the gap. The CDR3 totals 15 residues. The sequencing input was thymocytes. This TCR was sampled from a human donor. J is TRBJ2-7 and V is TRBV7-2, with D maybe TRBD2 (6 bases). The CDR3 DNA reads as TGTGCCAGCAGCTGGGGCGGGGCCGACAAGTACGAGCAGTACTTC. Protein: CASSWGGADKYEQYF.